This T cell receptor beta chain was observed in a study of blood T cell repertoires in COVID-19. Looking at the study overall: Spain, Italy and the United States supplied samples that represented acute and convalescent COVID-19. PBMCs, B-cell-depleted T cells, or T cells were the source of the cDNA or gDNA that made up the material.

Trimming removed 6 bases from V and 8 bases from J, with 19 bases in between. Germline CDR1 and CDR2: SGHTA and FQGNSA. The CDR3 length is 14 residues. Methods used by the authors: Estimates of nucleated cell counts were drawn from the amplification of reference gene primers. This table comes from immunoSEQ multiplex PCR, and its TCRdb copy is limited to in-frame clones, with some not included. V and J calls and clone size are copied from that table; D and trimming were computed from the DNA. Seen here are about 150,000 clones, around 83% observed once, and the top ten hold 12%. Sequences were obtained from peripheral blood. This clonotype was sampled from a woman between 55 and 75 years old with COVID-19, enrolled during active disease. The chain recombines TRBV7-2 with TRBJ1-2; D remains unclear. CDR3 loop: CASRQRVSEEGYTF. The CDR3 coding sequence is TGTGCCAGCAGGCAACGGGTCTCGGAGGAAGGCTACACCTTC. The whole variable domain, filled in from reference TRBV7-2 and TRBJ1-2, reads GAGVSQSPSNKVTEKGKDVELRCDPISGHTALYWYRQSLGQGLEFLIYFQGNSAPDKSGLPSDRFSAERTGGSVSTLTIQRTQQEDSAVYLCASRQRVSEEGYTFGSGTRLTVV.